This entry is about one T cell receptor (beta chain). The antigen it recognizes is unknown. Base qualities are not at hand, and no much larger clone is one base apart. Germline trimming: 0 bases from V, 1 base from J; junction bases outside gene matches: 7. The germline V gene provides CDR1 LGHNT and CDR2 FRNRAP. Its CDR3 holds 18 amino acids, cysteine through phenylalanine. Only the CDR3 DNA is retained, 54 bases long and in frame from the first base. Healthy HIV-negative adults with no recently reported acute infections or vaccinations were included as donors. Every donor was a Caucasian adult residing in Nashville, Tennessee, USA. In the unsorted samples, approximately 85 million PBMCs were counted, and genomic DNA was extracted using the QIAamp DNA Blood Mini kit. After blood collection by leukapheresis, PBMCs were isolated using Ficoll-Histopaque density gradient centrifugation and then cryopreserved in the vapor phase of liquid nitrogen.

Using the deep immunoSEQ assay, multiplex PCR amplified TCR CDR3 regions from genomic DNA. Genomic DNA extracted from each cell subset was distributed evenly over all wells of several immunoSEQ 96-well plates, and each plate served as one replicate. For unsorted PBMC, approximately 290 ng genomic DNA, equal to approximately 30,000 T cell genomes, was loaded into each replicate PCR. Ten immunoSEQ deep assay plates were used to sequence the unsorted PBMC genomic DNA. The purified libraries were quantified using a Qubit 3.0 fluorometer, sized with a Bioanalyzer 2100, and then quantified again using the KAPA Library Quantification kit. Each immunoSEQ 96-well plate was sequenced on its own single-read 150-cycle Illumina NextSeq 550 flow cell. The source study handled its data this way. Because the immunoSEQ output held only junctional sequences and lacked quality scores, the filtering could not match the filtering applied to full-length reads. To assign V/J genes and CDR3, sequences were annotated using PyIR, a Python wrapper for IgBLAST v1.9, with IMGT germline references. Any read was removed if the V/J assignment was weak (E-value above 1e-6), the CDR3 was missing, or the read contained stop codons, out-of-frame junctions, or ambiguous translated residues. A V3J clonotype was defined by an identical inferred V gene, J gene, and CDR3 amino acid sequence. Percentage overlap between repertoires was calculated by dividing the number of shared unique clonotypes by the size of the smaller repertoire. RTK rarefaction, the Chao1 estimator, and Recon v2.1 estimates of unobserved clonotypes were used to assess repertoire richness. TCRdb took over this immuneACCESS table, retaining in-frame rearrangements with V and J assigned. Such tables are incomplete; in checked studies, under half of the missing clones stem from an unresolved V gene, and the remainder is unexplained. V, J and clone size derive from that table, while D and trimming were established from the DNA sequence. The sample table records about 480,000 clones; 75% to 80% of these occur just once. Around 13% of the sample rests with the top ten.

This specimen comes from a study of shared clonotypes between healthy human individuals (dated by TCRdb to 2020 to 2021). Background for the entire study: The cohort comprised a couple of women and a few men aged 18 to 49 years. To estimate repertoire size and how much clonotype sharing occurs between individuals, the study deeply sequenced the blood TCR repertoires of five healthy adults. To increase sequencing depth and limit assay-specific biases, TCR repertoire library preparation and sequencing were carried out by different laboratories using diverse techniques. Per donor, leukapheresis produced somewhere between about 0.9 and 10 billion PBMCs. Points the paper makes about the study in general: Pairwise subsampling led to the expectation that sequencing depth would affect the degree of clonotype sharing among donors. Because the study included only a small number of donors, the genetic and exposure-history diversity represented was limited. Sampling was restricted to blood, and TCR repertoires in tissues likely differ from the TCR repertoires found in blood.

This TCR derives from a woman aged 35 to 49 in good health. Some clones in this sample may be carry-over from other donors' samples. Sample: PBMCs. The chain is assembled from TRBV12-5 and TRBJ2-3; the central 10 bases match TRBD2. The nucleotides read TGTGCTAGTGGTTTGGTACGTCTAGCGGGAGAGGGCACAGATACGCAGTATTTT. It codes for CASGLVRLAGEGTDTQYF.